The sample holds many counts of the clone carrying this T cell receptor beta chain. The antigen remains undetermined. The source of the sample is a study of prognosis after radiotherapy for stage I lung cancer. Looking at the study overall: Concurrent therapy was not administered with stereotactic body radiotherapy to any patient.

Notes on the study in general: There was a fall in unique TCR clone counts after stereotactic body radiation therapy, median 10,088 versus 6,861. Patients who had metastases reportedly showed TRBV and TRBJ gene usage that varied from that of patients who did not.

Amplicons of TCR beta CDR3 were generated from genomic DNA by two-round multiplex PCR. Each TRBV and TRBJ gene had its own primer in the first PCR round. TCRdb reprocessed the multiplex PCR reads via MiXCR and lists one record per CDR3 protein. The table has about 18,000 distinct CDR3 sequences, 44% seen once. The patient cohort was node-negative on CT and PET/CT, with no prior chemotherapy, radiotherapy or other malignancies. The source was PBMCs, collected before or after stereotactic body radiation therapy (not recorded which). This clonotype was obtained from a donor over 45 with non-small cell lung cancer.

CDR3 nucleotides: TGTGCCAGCAGCCAACTCCGGGACAGGGGTCGGGCCGGGGAGCTGTTTTTT. This encodes CASSQLRDRGRAGELFF. The chain uses TRBV14 and TRBJ2-2; 10 bases match TRBD1. V dropped 2 bases and J dropped 6; count of bases not matched to a gene: 9. The CDR3 contains 17 residues. Germline V CDR1 and CDR2: SGHDN, FVKESK. Full variable domain (missing parts from reference TRBV14 and TRBJ2-2): EAGVTQFPSHSVIEKGQTVTLRCDPISGHDNLYWYRRVMGKEIKFLLHFVKESKQDESGMPNNRFLAERTGGTYSTLKVQPAELEDSGVYFCASSQLRDRGRAGELFFGEGSRLTVL.